This T cell receptor beta chain was obtained from a study of blood T cell repertoires in COVID-19. Source study methods: Nucleated cell counts were estimated from reference gene primer amplification. Sequencing used immunoSEQ multiplex PCR; TCRdb keeps in-frame clones, though not all of them. V and J calls and clone size are copied from that table; D and trimming were computed from the DNA. The table has fewer than 300,000 clones, over 65% seen once. The sequence was obtained from a woman aged 80 or over with acute or convalescent COVID-19. The sequencing sample was made of peripheral blood.

The CDR3 spells CASSLQGVNTEAFF. As DNA, the CDR3 is TGCGCCAGCAGCTTACAGGGAGTGAACACTGAAGCTTTCTTT. V gene TRBV5-1 combines with J gene TRBJ1-1; perhaps TRBD1 as D (6 bases). The CDR3 length is 14 residues. Germline V gene sequence: CDR1 SGHRS, CDR2 YFSETQ. V was shortened by 2 bases and J by 0 bases, with 8 bases between the two germline ends.